Listed here are 18 T cell receptor beta chains from one sample, sequenced in a study of cytomegalovirus exposure and HLA in healthy donors. Vbeta (60) and Jbeta (13) primers were used in the PCR. Assay used: immunoSEQ multiplex PCR; TCRdb lists only in-frame clones, some missing. The data contain 100,000 or so clones, around 64% of them singletons. What was sequenced was PBMCs. The receptors come from a man aged 25 to 40 in good health and CMV-seronegative.

This chain links TRBV19 with TRBJ1-1, with a possible D match to TRBD1 (5 bases). CDR3 size: 14 residues. The germline gives CDR1 LNHDA, CDR2 SQIVND (reference sequence). V lost 7 bases to trimming and J lost 0 bases, with 12 bases between them. The CDR3, as DNA: TGTGCCAGTAAAGGCCGGGGGTTGAACACTGAAGCTTTCTTT. As protein: CASKGRGLNTEAFF.

The V call is TRBV5-4, the J call TRBJ1-1; D gene ambiguous. Germline CDR1 reads SGHNT; CDR2 reads YYREEE (reference sequence). The CDR3 loop spans 13 amino acids. V dropped 1 base and J dropped 3 bases, with 7 bases sitting between them. Here the CDR3 reads CASSLRSYTEAFF. The CDR3 DNA follows: TGTGCCAGCAGCTTGAGGAGTTACACTGAAGCTTTCTTT.

This chain connects TRBV7-3 to TRBJ2-3, with D possibly matching TRBD2 (5 bases). This CDR3 contains 15 residues. CDR1 is SGHTA and CDR2 is FQGTGA in the germline V gene. V lost 2 bases and J lost 2, with 11 bases in between. The CDR3 loop is CASSLEGLITDTQYF. The CDR3 DNA reads as TGTGCCAGCAGCTTAGAGGGCCTGATCACAGATACGCAGTATTTT.

The genes are TRBV9 and TRBJ2-7; D possibly corresponds to TRBD2 (5 bases). V was pared by 2 bases and J by 4 bases, with 16 bases between. Per the germline V gene, CDR1 is SGDLS and CDR2 is YYNGEE. The CDR3 totals 15 residues. The DNA of the CDR3 is TGTGCCAGCAGCGTTACCCCGGGATCAATTTACGAGCAGTACTTC. It specifies CASSVTPGSIYEQYF.

The chain's CDR3 is CASSVGDSLGYSPLHF. The CDR3 nucleotides read TGTGCCAGCAGCGTAGGGGACAGCCTCGGGTATTCACCCCTCCACTTT. This chain uses TRBV9 with TRBJ1-6; 7 bases agree with TRBD1. The ends lost 0 bases at V and 8 bases at J; junction bases unmatched: 8. CDR3 size: 16 residues. The germline CDR1 and CDR2 sequences are SGDLS and YYNGEE.

CDR3 region: CASSTRSGDTGELFF. The CDR3 DNA sequence: TGCGCCAGCAGTACCCGTTCCGGAGACACCGGGGAGCTGTTTTTT. This chain connects TRBV5-1 to TRBJ2-2, with D uncertain. The V and J ends lost 5 bases and 3 bases respectively, with 14 bases between them. The CDR3 has 15 amino acids. Germline CDR1 reads SGHRS; CDR2 reads YFSETQ. Variable domain in full (rest from reference TRBV5-1 and TRBJ2-2): KAGVTQTPRYLIKTRGQQVTLSCSPISGHRSVSWYQQTPGQGLQFLFEYFSETQRNKGNFPGRFSGRQFSNSRSEMNVSTLELGDSALYLCASSTRSGDTGELFFGEGSRLTVL.

This clone was seen a single time. The rearrangement joins TRBV19 to TRBJ1-2, with 7 bases lining up with TRBD1. The V segment lost 7 bases and the J segment 4 bases; nucleotides outside the gene matches: 6. In germline, CDR1 is LNHDA, CDR2 SQIVND (reference sequence). CDR3 size: 13 residues. In nucleotides, the CDR3 is TGTGCCAGTACGACAGGGATCCCCTATGGCTACACCTTC. Its translation is CASTTGIPYGYTF.

This clone was counted a few times. This chain links TRBV5-5 with TRBJ1-1; D gene unclear. The CDR3 consists of 16 residues. V was pared by 6 bases and J by 1 base, with 19 bases between. From germline, CDR1 is SGHKS and CDR2 YYEKEE (reference sequence). The CDR3 protein is CASIPPRVLGNTEAFF. The CDR3 DNA reads as TGTGCCAGCATCCCCCCCCGGGTGTTAGGGAACACTGAAGCTTTCTTT.

This clone was counted only a few times. This chain links TRBV11-2 with TRBJ1-1, with D perhaps matching TRBD1 (5 bases). The V and J ends lost 4 bases and 0 bases respectively, with 9 bases between them. CDR3 size: 14 residues. CDR1 and CDR2 from the germline V gene are SGHAT and FQNNGV. This CDR3 is CASSSGGVNTEAFF. The CDR3 DNA reads as TGTGCCAGCAGCTCTGGGGGGGTGAACACTGAAGCTTTCTTT.

V is TRBV6-5 and J is TRBJ1-1; 7 bases map to TRBD1. Looked up from germline, CDR1 is MNHEY and CDR2 is SVGAGI. The CDR3 covers 14 residues. After removal of 0 bases from V and 9 bases from J, the junction contained 7 bases not matched to a gene. CDR3 sequence reads: CASSYSRDSTKAFF. The CDR3 bases are TGTGCCAGCAGTTACTCCCGGGACAGTACCAAAGCTTTCTTT.

The chain links TRBV7-2 to TRBJ2-3; 10 bases match TRBD2. Germline V gene data show CDR1 as SGHTA and CDR2 as FQGNSA. CDR3 size: 14 residues. J was trimmed by 3 bases and V by 6 bases; bases with no gene match: 3. The CDR3 here is CASRQTSGTDTQYF. CDR3 sequence (DNA): TGTGCCAGCAGGCAGACTAGCGGGACAGATACGCAGTATTTT. The entire variable domain, with the rest obtained from reference TRBV7-2 and TRBJ2-3, is as follows: GAGVSQSPSNKVTEKGKDVELRCDPISGHTALYWYRQSLGQGLEFLIYFQGNSAPDKSGLPSDRFSAERTGGSVSTLTIQRTQQEDSAVYLCASRQTSGTDTQYFGPGTRLTVL.

The V call is TRBV10-3, the J call TRBJ2-5; 8 bases line up with TRBD1. Germline values: CDR1 ENHRY, CDR2 SYGVKD. Germline trimming cut 5 bases from V and 4 bases from J; bases unmatched to any gene: 6. This CDR3 contains 14 residues. The CDR3 region is CAISPGQGGETQYF. The DNA of the CDR3 is TGTGCCATCAGTCCCGGACAGGGAGGAGAGACCCAGTACTTC.

The chain employs TRBV30 and TRBJ1-5, with D possibly being TRBD1 (5 bases). Germline V gene lookup returns CDR1 GTSNPN and CDR2 SVGIG (reference sequence). This CDR3 is 12 amino acids long. Trimming took 2 bases from V and 11 from J, leaving 13 bases between them. CDR3 amino acids: CAWSLSDKSQHF. Here the CDR3 DNA reads TGTGCCTGGAGTCTTTCGGACAAGTCCCAGCATTTT.

This clone was counted once. The chain links TRBV4-3 to TRBJ1-6, with D perhaps TRBD1 (5 bases). Looked up from germline, CDR1 is LGHNA and CDR2 is YSLEER. With 1 base removed from V and 9 bases from J, the gap between germline ends came to 13 bases. The CDR3 has 15 amino acids. The CDR3 sequence is CASSQGQGGGSPLHF. The CDR3 DNA sequence: TGCGCCAGCAGCCAAGGGCAGGGTGGTGGTTCACCCCTCCACTTT.

Turning to this clone: The sample holds other DNA sequences that translate to the same CDR3. V is TRBV6-5 and J is TRBJ1-1; 8 bases are a match to TRBD1. Germline V gene sequence: CDR1 MNHEY, CDR2 SVGAGI. The CDR3 sequence is 13 residues long. J was trimmed by 5 bases and V by 6 bases; bases with no gene match: 5. Written as DNA, the CDR3 is TGTGCCAGCAGGGGGACAGGAAGGACTGAAGCTTTCTTT. Translating it yields CASRGTGRTEAFF.

V is TRBV4-1 and J is TRBJ1-2; no definite D call. Trimming pared 0 bases from V and 3 bases from J, leaving 8 bases between. Germline V lookup: CDR1 MGHRA, CDR2 YSYEKL. This CDR3 has 14 residues. The CDR3 here is CASSQDPGDYGYTF. The CDR3 DNA sequence: TGCGCCAGCAGCCAAGATCCAGGCGACTATGGCTACACCTTC.

The CDR3 region is CASSDPPAGANTDTQYF. The CDR3 DNA reads as TGTGCCAGCAGTGATCCCCCAGCGGGGGCAAACACAGATACGCAGTATTTT. V usage is TRBV2 and J usage is TRBJ2-3; 8 bases fit TRBD2. Germline V CDR1 and CDR2: SNHLY, FYNNEI. V shed 3 bases, J shed 2 bases, and the junction held 10 bases outside the gene matches. The CDR3 extends over 17 amino acids.

This clone turned up a few times. The V call is TRBV2, the J call TRBJ1-1; 8 nucleotides match TRBD1. The CDR3 totals 14 residues. Trimming removed 6 bases from V and 5 bases from J; junction bases left unmatched: 8. Germline-derived CDR1 and CDR2 are SNHLY and FYNNEI. The DNA of the CDR3 is TGTGCCAGCAGCCCACAGGGGGGTGGAACTGAAGCTTTCTTT. Encoded protein: CASSPQGGGTEAFF.